This T cell receptor (beta chain) was sequenced during a study of T cell repertoires in cytomegalovirus infection. The ends were cut back, 6 bases at V and 0 bases at J, with 17 bases in the middle. Looked up from germline, CDR1 is MNHNY and CDR2 is SVGAGI (reference sequence). The CDR3 runs 16 residues. With respect to this clonotype: Its specificity is not known.

TCRdb ran MiXCR on the reads and lists one entry per CDR3 protein. This sample has roughly 120,000 distinct CDR3 sequences; roughly a third occur once, and the top ten carry roughly 58%. This chain joins TRBV6-6 and TRBJ1-2; D remains unclear. The sequences come from CD8+ T cells from cultured PBMCs, collected from culture after CMV antigen stimulation. This clonotype was sampled from a human donor in good health (CMV status not recorded). Some clones in this sample may be carry-over from other donors' samples. The CDR3 is CASRAGRSLTNYGYTF. CDR3 nucleotides: TGTGCCAGCAGAGCCGGACGGAGTCTTACTAACTATGGCTACACCTTC.